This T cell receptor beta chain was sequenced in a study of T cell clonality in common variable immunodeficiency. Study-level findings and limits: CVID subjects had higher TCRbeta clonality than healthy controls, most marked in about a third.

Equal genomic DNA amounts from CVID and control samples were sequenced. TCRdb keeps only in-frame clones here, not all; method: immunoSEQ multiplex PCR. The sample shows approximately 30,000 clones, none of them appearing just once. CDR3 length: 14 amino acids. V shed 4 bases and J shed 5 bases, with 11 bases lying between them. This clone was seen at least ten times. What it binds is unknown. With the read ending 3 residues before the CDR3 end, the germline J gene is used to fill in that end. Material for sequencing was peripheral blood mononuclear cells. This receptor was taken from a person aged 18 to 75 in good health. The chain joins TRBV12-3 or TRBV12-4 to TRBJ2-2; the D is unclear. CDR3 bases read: TGTGCCAGCAGTTCTGGGCCAGGAACCGGGGAG. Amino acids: CASSSGPGTGE. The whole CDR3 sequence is CASSSGPGTGELFF.